The sequence of this T cell receptor delta chain was determined in a study of gamma-delta T cells after stem cell transplantation. TCRdb processed the RT-PCR reads again with the CATT caller. The sample records over 1,500 delta-chain clones, around 16% being singletons. This clone was detected a few times. A much larger clone sits a single nucleotide away, making a read error possible. With V trimmed by 1 base and J by 2 bases, 9 bases remained unmatched. Germline loops: CDR1 TSWWSYY, CDR2 QGS. The CDR3 runs 18 residues. Sequencing was done on a sample of gamma-delta T cells. The V gene is TRDV1, the J gene TRDJ1, with TRDD3 matching over 11 bases. This TCR was sampled from a human donor. It is not recorded whose cells these are; they may come from a transplant donor. As DNA, the CDR3 is TGTGCTCTTGGGGAACCGTTCGACTGGGGGATAAGGACCGATAAACTCATCTTT. This sequence encodes CALGEPFDWGIRTDKLIF.